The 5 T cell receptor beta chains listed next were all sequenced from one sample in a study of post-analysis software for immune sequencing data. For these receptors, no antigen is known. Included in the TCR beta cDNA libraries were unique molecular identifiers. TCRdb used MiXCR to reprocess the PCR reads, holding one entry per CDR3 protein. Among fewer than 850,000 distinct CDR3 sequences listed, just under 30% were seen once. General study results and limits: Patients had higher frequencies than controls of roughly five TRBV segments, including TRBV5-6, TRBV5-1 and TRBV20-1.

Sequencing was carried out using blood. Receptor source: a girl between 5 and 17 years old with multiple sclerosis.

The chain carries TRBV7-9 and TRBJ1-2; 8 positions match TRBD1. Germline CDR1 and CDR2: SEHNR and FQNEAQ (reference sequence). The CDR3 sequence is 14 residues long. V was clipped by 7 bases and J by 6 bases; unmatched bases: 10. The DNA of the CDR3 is TGTGCCAGCAACAAAATGACAGGGGTCGATGGCTACACCTTC. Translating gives CASNKMTGVDGYTF.

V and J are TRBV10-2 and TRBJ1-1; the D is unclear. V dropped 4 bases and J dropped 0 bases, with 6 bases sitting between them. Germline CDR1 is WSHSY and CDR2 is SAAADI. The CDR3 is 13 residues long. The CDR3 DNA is TGCGCCAGCAGTGTCGCTATGAACACTGAAGCTTTCTTT. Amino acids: CASSVAMNTEAFF.

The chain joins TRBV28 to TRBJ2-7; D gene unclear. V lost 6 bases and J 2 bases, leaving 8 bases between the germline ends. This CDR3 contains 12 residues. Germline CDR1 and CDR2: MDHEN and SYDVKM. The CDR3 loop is CASRTWTYEQYF. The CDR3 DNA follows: TGTGCCAGCAGGACCTGGACCTACGAGCAGTACTTC. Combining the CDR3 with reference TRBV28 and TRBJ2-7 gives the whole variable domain DVKVTQSSRYLVKRTGEKVFLECVQDMDHENMFWYRQDPGLGLRLIYFSYDVKMKEKGDIPEGYSVSREKKERFSLILESASTNQTSMYLCASRTWTYEQYFGPGTRLTVT.

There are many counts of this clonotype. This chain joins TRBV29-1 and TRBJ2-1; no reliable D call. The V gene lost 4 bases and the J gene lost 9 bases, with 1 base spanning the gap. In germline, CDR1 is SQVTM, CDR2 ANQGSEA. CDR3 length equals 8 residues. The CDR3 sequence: CSVGEQFF. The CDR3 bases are TGCAGCGTTGGTGAGCAGTTCTTC.

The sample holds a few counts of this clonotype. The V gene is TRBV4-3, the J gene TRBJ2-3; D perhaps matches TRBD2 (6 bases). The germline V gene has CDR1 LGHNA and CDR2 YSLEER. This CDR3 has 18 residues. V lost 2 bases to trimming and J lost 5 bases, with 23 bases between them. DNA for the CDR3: TGCGCCAGCAGCCAATTCCTCCGGGACTGGCCTGAGGGAGATACGCAGTATTTT. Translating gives CASSQFLRDWPEGDTQYF.